The rows below give T cell receptor beta chains drawn from one sample of a study of cytomegalovirus exposure and HLA in healthy donors. Method: immunoSEQ multiplex PCR; TCRdb's copy keeps in-frame clones and lacks some. The sample includes about 94,000 clones, approximately 66% seen only once; the top ten take 3% to 4%. The sample comprised PBMCs. Receptors originate from a man between 25 and 39 years old in good health and CMV-seronegative. Each CDR3 is given with its conserved first and last residue. The D gene is left open where the match is weak. Rows may omit the clone size; those that give it use once, few, many or a size class.

J	length	D	V	size	CDR3	DNA
TRBJ2-5	14	TRBD1	TRBV6-6	NA	CASSYEGGRETQYF	TGTGCCAGCAGTTACGAAGGGGGCAGGGAGACCCAGTACTTC
TRBJ1-2	12	NA	TRBV5-8	NA	CASSPRSYGYTF	TGTGCCAGCAGCCCGAGGTCGTATGGCTACACCTTC
TRBJ2-3	16	TRBD2	TRBV19	NA	CASSLRREGLTDTQYF	TGTGCCAGTAGCCTGAGGCGGGAGGGGTTGACAGATACGCAGTATTTT
TRBJ2-2	13	NA	TRBV21-1	NA	CASSFPGGGELFF	TGTGCCAGCAGCTTCCCTGGAGGCGGGGAGCTGTTTTTT
TRBJ2-5	13	NA	TRBV5-6	NA	CASSRDFEETQYF	TGTGCCAGCAGCAGGGACTTCGAAGAGACCCAGTACTTC
TRBJ2-1	16	TRBD2	TRBV7-8	NA	CASRGKGLAIENEQFF	TGTGCCAGCAGGGGAAAGGGACTAGCAATTGAGAATGAGCAGTTCTTC
TRBJ1-1	13	NA	TRBV7-6	once	CASSQGQITEAFF	TGTGCCAGCAGCCAAGGACAGATCACTGAAGCTTTCTTT
TRBJ2-7	17	TRBD2	TRBV25-1	NA	CASSDTGGTSGGYEQYF	TGTGCCAGCAGTGACACGGGCGGGACTAGCGGAGGCTACGAGCAGTACTTC
TRBJ2-7	17	TRBD2	TRBV4-1	NA	CASSQNSYASGRYEQYF	TGCGCCAGCAGCCAAAATTCATATGCTAGCGGGAGGTACGAGCAGTACTTC
TRBJ1-2	14	TRBD1	TRBV6-1	NA	CASSERGQAYGYTF	TGTGCCAGCAGTGAACGGGGACAGGCCTATGGCTACACCTTC
TRBJ1-2	17	NA	TRBV11-2	NA	CASSFGTLGGANYGYTF	TGTGCCAGCAGCTTCGGGACCCTTGGAGGGGCTAACTATGGCTACACCTTC
TRBJ2-7	15	TRBD1	TRBV15	NA	CATSRDPRGPYEQYF	TGTGCCACCAGCAGAGACCCCAGGGGGCCCTACGAGCAGTACTTC
TRBJ1-4	12	NA	TRBV7-9	NA	CAQGEDNEKLFF	TGTGCTCAAGGGGAAGATAATGAAAAACTGTTTTTT
TRBJ2-7	16	NA	TRBV4-2	NA	CASSQGAGVSYYEQYF	TGTGCCAGCAGCCAAGGGGCCGGGGTGTCCTACTACGAGCAGTACTTC
TRBJ2-1	16	NA	TRBV11-2	few	CASSLVRGRIYNEQFF	TGTGCCAGCAGCTTAGTTCGAGGAAGGATATACAATGAGCAGTTCTTC
TRBJ2-1	19	TRBD2	TRBV28	NA	CASSLWDSAGGPGYNEQFF	TGTGCCAGCAGTTTATGGGACTCGGCGGGAGGGCCGGGGTACAATGAGCAGTTCTTC
TRBJ2-2	16	TRBD1	TRBV5-1	once	CASNPKGTEDGGELFF	TGCGCCAGCAATCCCAAGGGGACAGAAGACGGCGGGGAGCTGTTTTTT
TRBJ2-7	15	NA	TRBV7-2	NA	CASSLALIGGYEQYF	TGTGCCAGCAGCTTAGCGCTGATCGGGGGCTACGAGCAGTACTTC
TRBJ2-1	14	TRBD2	TRBV2	NA	CASSLAGLINEQFF	TGTGCCAGCTCTCTAGCGGGGCTGATCAATGAGCAGTTCTTC
TRBJ2-3	21	NA	TRBV4-3	NA	CASSQAVKGWGIGGPTDTQYF	TGCGCCAGCAGCCAGGCCGTTAAGGGGTGGGGAATCGGGGGGCCCACAGATACGCAGTATTTT
TRBJ2-7	13	TRBD2	TRBV18	NA	CASSAGLVNEQYF	TGTGCCAGCTCAGCAGGACTAGTCAACGAGCAGTACTTC
TRBJ2-5	14	NA	TRBV5-1	NA	CASSGLPLQETQYF	TGCGCCAGCTCGGGACTTCCCCTCCAAGAGACCCAGTACTTC
TRBJ2-3	16	TRBD2	TRBV27	few	CASSPGTSGRSDTQYF	TGTGCCAGCAGCCCCGGGACTAGCGGGAGATCGGATACGCAGTATTTT
TRBJ2-7	14	TRBD1	TRBV5-1	NA	CASSSGQTAYEQYF	TGCGCCAGCAGCTCGGGACAGACGGCCTACGAGCAGTACTTC
TRBJ2-2	13	NA	TRBV10-3	NA	CAILRGNTGELFF	TGTGCCATCCTCCGCGGGAACACCGGGGAGCTGTTTTTT
TRBJ2-1	15	TRBD2	TRBV4-1	NA	CASSQEAGEYNEQFF	TGCGCCAGCAGCCAAGAAGCGGGGGAATACAATGAGCAGTTCTTC
TRBJ2-7	15	NA	TRBV5-1	few	CASSLDPRLGLEQYF	TGCGCCAGCAGCTTGGATCCCAGGCTTGGACTAGAGCAGTACTTC
TRBJ2-1	17	TRBD2	TRBV5-1	few	CASSFGLAGGWRNEQFF	TGCGCCAGCAGCTTTGGACTAGCGGGAGGGTGGCGGAATGAGCAGTTCTTC
TRBJ1-1	12	NA	TRBV28	NA	CASLSSNTEAFF	TGTGCCAGCCTCTCGTCGAACACTGAAGCTTTCTTT
TRBJ2-2	17	NA	TRBV30	once	CAWNRLAGTQNTGELFF	TGTGCCTGGAACCGCTTGGCCGGGACTCAGAACACCGGGGAGCTGTTTTTT
TRBJ2-3	15	TRBD2	TRBV7-9	few	CSSSFATSSTDTQYF	TGTTCCAGCAGCTTTGCGACTAGCAGCACAGATACGCAGTATTTT
TRBJ1-1	15	NA	TRBV28	NA	CASSQMDSANTEAFF	TGTGCCAGCAGCCAAATGGACAGTGCGAACACTGAAGCTTTCTTT
TRBJ2-1	12	TRBD2	TRBV2	NA	CASILAGDEQFF	TGTGCCAGCATTTTAGCGGGAGACGAGCAGTTCTTC
TRBJ2-7	12	NA	TRBV5-3	few	CARSSRNYEQYF	TGTGCCAGAAGCTCCAGGAACTACGAGCAGTACTTC
TRBJ2-5	13	NA	TRBV18	NA	CASSPNNQETQYF	TGTGCCAGCTCCCCAAATAACCAAGAGACCCAGTACTTC
TRBJ1-1	13	NA	TRBV11-2	few	CASSLEFVTEAFF	TGTGCCAGCAGCTTAGAGTTCGTCACTGAAGCTTTCTTT
TRBJ1-5	12	NA	TRBV16	NA	CASSQYNQPQHF	TGTGCCAGCAGCCAGTACAATCAGCCCCAGCATTTT
TRBJ2-1	11	TRBD1	TRBV29-1	NA	CSVSQGNEQFF	TGCAGCGTTTCACAGGGGAATGAGCAGTTCTTC
TRBJ2-5	14	NA	TRBV5-4	NA	CASSPSDQGKTQYF	TGTGCCAGCAGCCCGTCGGATCAGGGGAAGACCCAGTACTTC
TRBJ1-1	13	TRBD1	TRBV7-3	NA	CASSQDRASEAFF	TGCGCCAGCAGCCAGGACAGGGCTAGTGAAGCTTTCTTT
TRBJ2-6	17	TRBD1	TRBV19	NA	CASSMEQGIVGANVLTF	TGTGCCAGTAGTATGGAACAGGGGATAGTTGGGGCCAACGTCCTGACTTTC
TRBJ1-3	15	TRBD1	TRBV13	NA	CASSYQGARRNTIYF	TGTGCCAGCAGCTATCAGGGGGCGCGAAGGAACACCATATATTTT
TRBJ2-7	15	TRBD2	TRBV10-1	NA	CASSDGSSGTYEQYF	TGCGCCAGCAGTGATGGTAGTAGCGGGACCTACGAGCAGTACTTT
TRBJ1-2	13	NA	TRBV13	NA	CASRQGPGYGYTF	TGTGCCAGCAGGCAGGGGCCTGGCTATGGCTACACCTTC
TRBJ1-2	14	NA	TRBV27	NA	CASSLRQGSSGYTF	TGTGCCAGCAGTTTAAGGCAGGGAAGTTCTGGCTACACCTTC